This TCR beta chain was sequenced during a study of shared T cell receptors in the human thymus (dated by TCRdb to the early 2020s). For context, the study as a whole: The study examined how self-reactive, shared T-cell receptor alpha chains are generated in the human thymus.

The library was built by means of the immunoSEQ multiplex PCR assay. TCRdb obtained this table from immuneACCESS and retained in-frame rearrangements with V and J assigned. These tables miss some clones; where compared with another copy, unresolved V genes account for less than half of the shortfall, and the remainder is unexplained. In this sample the table shows almost 550,000 clones, around three quarters of which occur a single time. Jointly, the top ten make up roughly 0.013% of the sample. With regard to this clone: Its binding antigen is unknown. Per-base quality was not reported, and no clone a single base away is much larger than it.

Trimming leaves V shorter by 8 bases and J shorter by 6 bases, with the junction holding 10 bases beyond the gene matches. Inclusive of the bounding cysteine and phenylalanine, the CDR3 is 14 residues long. CDR3 DNA only is kept here, 42 bases in frame from base 1. The germline V gene (reference sequence) specifies LNHDA as CDR1 and SQIVND as CDR2. The data were also submitted as part of a second study, on human thymus T cells. Looking at the second paper: The donors were immunologically healthy infants in Finland who had open corrective cardiac surgery for congenital heart defects. Thymus tissue was obtained as surgical resects removed during corrective cardiac surgery. Biased V and J gene segment usage appeared to be present in both thymic and peripheral blood repertoires. Highly overlapping thymic TCR repertoires among unrelated individuals were reported in the related research. The study characterized TCR alpha and beta repertoires from eight infant thymus samples and a few related peripheral blood samples. Donor ages ranged from about 7 to 244 days, and the cohort comprised over five male and two female infants. Thymocytes were released mechanically from tissue and stored at -70 °C as pellets of roughly 9-31 million cells. A QIAsymphony instrument was used to extract genomic DNA from the frozen cell pellets. The immunoSEQ multiplex PCR assay was used to amplify the TCRB and TCRAD loci from a standardized amount of quality-controlled genomic DNA. The V(D)J region was spanned by amplicons of a length sufficient to cover the CDR3 and to identify V and J genes. Amplicon sequencing was performed on an Illumina platform through the commercial immunoSEQ service. Primer bias and sequencing errors were corrected as previously described, and TCRAD and TCRB definitions were based on the IMGT database. immunoSEQ Analyzer 3.0 and VDJTools were used for repertoire analysis, which covered basic statistics, V/J segment usage, diversity estimates, rarefaction and pairwise overlap. Diversity was estimated using the Chao1, ChaoE, Efron-Thisted, Shannon and inverse Simpson indices, and was also estimated on datasets down-sampled to the size of the smallest sample. Repertoire overlap was determined by strict matching of CDR3 nucleotide sequence, V gene and J gene, and Jaccard-based multidimensional scaling clustering was applied. On average, thymus samples gave roughly 800,000 unique TCRB clonotypes, whereas blood samples gave 75,000 to 95,000.

This sequence originates from a boy in the first two years of life with a congenital heart defect. Donor details come from another sample of the same person, matched by shared clones. The sequencing input was thymocytes. The sequence links TRBV19 to TRBJ2-1, with 7 central nucleotides matching TRBD2. The DNA sequence is as follows: TGTGCCAGTTCGGGAGGAGTCGGCGTCAATGAGCAGTTCTTC. It specifies CASSGGVGVNEQFF.